This passage covers 18 T cell receptor beta chains from one sample sequenced in a study of shared clonotypes between healthy human individuals. Naive CD8 cells were CD45RO-negative, positively selected for CCR7, excluding terminally differentiated effector memory CD45RA+ cells. Data came from immunoSEQ multiplex PCR; TCRdb stores just in-frame clones and leaves some out. The table records some 1,900,000 clones, approximately 94% of them present only once. Input material: naive CD8+ T cells sorted from blood. These receptors were obtained from a man aged 18 to 30 in good health.

This rearrangement joins TRBV10-2 to TRBJ2-1; 13 bases map to TRBD2. The CDR3 is 19 amino acids. V shed 6 bases, J shed 0 bases, and the junction held 11 bases outside the gene matches. CDR1 is WSHSY and CDR2 is SAAADI in the germline V gene. This chain's CDR3 is CASRGGTSGIMSSYNEQFF. The DNA of the CDR3 is TGCGCCAGCAGGGGGGGGACTAGCGGGATAATGAGCTCCTACAATGAGCAGTTCTTC.

This clone appeared a single time. Other DNA sequences in this sample translate to the same CDR3. The gene calls are TRBV7-9 and TRBJ2-3, with TRBD2 identical over 9 bases. Losses at the gene ends were 1 base for V and 3 bases for J; bases not matched to a gene: 2. The germline V gene has CDR1 SEHNR and CDR2 FQNEAQ (reference sequence). The CDR3 contains 15 residues. The CDR3 DNA follows: TGTGCCAGCAGCTTAGTAAGCGGGGGGACAGATACGCAGTATTTT. Its translation is CASSLVSGGTDTQYF.

This CDR3 is CAWTQGYGYTF. The CDR3 DNA follows: TGTGCCTGGACGCAGGGGTATGGCTACACCTTC. The gene calls are TRBV30 and TRBJ1-2; D possibly corresponds to TRBD1 (6 bases). CDR1 and CDR2 from the germline V gene are GTSNPN and SVGIG (reference sequence). V dropped 4 bases and J dropped 5 bases, with 8 bases sitting between them. The CDR3 is 11 residues long.

This rearrangement joins TRBV4-1 to TRBJ2-7; D not resolved. There are 15 residues in the CDR3. Germline lookup yields CDR1 MGHRA and CDR2 YSYEKL. V dropped 0 bases and J dropped 3 bases, with 12 bases sitting between them. CDR3 nucleotides: TGCGCCAGCAGCCAAGAGTTCGGCAGCTACTACGAGCAGTACTTC. The encoded protein is CASSQEFGSYYEQYF.

This chain links TRBV7-6 with TRBJ2-7; D is possibly TRBD1 (6 bases). The CDR3 consists of 14 residues. V lost 1 base to trimming and J lost 1 base, with 8 bases between them. CDR1 SGHVS and CDR2 FNYEAQ come from the germline V gene. CDR3 DNA: TGTGCCAGCAGCTTAGGGACAGCTTCCTACGAGCAGTACTTC. Encoded protein: CASSLGTASYEQYF.

In regard to this clone: At one end, the junction sequence differs from germline, possibly due to a read error. This chain uses TRBV7-7 with TRBJ2-1; D is uncertain. The CDR3 covers 15 residues. In germline, CDR1 is SSHAT, CDR2 FNYEAQ (reference sequence). The CDR3 nucleotides are TGTGCTAGCAGCTTGTTTTCGGAGTCCAACAATGAGCAGTTCTTC. This sequence encodes CASSLFSESNNEQFF.

The chain is built from TRBV28 and TRBJ2-1, with D perhaps matching TRBD1 (5 bases). The CDR3 covers 13 residues. Germline V lookup: CDR1 MDHEN, CDR2 SYDVKM. The V and J ends lost 6 bases and 7 bases respectively, with 13 bases between them. Written as DNA, the CDR3 is TGTGCCAGCAGCCCGACAGTATCAAATGAGCAGTTCTTC. Protein: CASSPTVSNEQFF.

For this clone: Given a much more abundant clone one base away, this may be a read error. The V and J genes are TRBV6-5 and TRBJ2-7; no definite D call. The CDR3 totals 13 residues. Trimming removed 2 bases at V and 3 bases at J, with 8 bases between. The germline V gene has CDR1 MNHEY and CDR2 SVGAGI. The CDR3 bases are TGTGCCAGCAGTTACGGGCAGCGCTACGAGCAGTACTTC. Amino acid sequence: CASSYGQRYEQYF.

The chain links TRBV4-1 to TRBJ1-1; 7 bases agree with TRBD1. CDR3 length: 15 residues. The J segment lost 1 base and the V segment lost 1 base, leaving 3 bases of the junction unmatched. Germline-derived CDR1 and CDR2 are MGHRA and YSYEKL. The CDR3: CASSQGPGGNTEAFF. For the CDR3, the DNA is TGCGCCAGCAGCCAAGGCCCAGGGGGGAACACTGAAGCTTTCTTT.

This clone appeared once. The chain links TRBV7-3 to TRBJ2-3; D is unresolved. The CDR3 consists of 15 residues. V lost 3 bases and J lost 4, with 14 bases in between. CDR1 and CDR2 (germline): SGHTA, FQGTGA. The CDR3 region has the DNA TGTGCCAGCAGCTTGGGGTATGGCTCCCCAGATACGCAGTATTTT. Residues: CASSLGYGSPDTQYF.

The chain has TRBV15 and TRBJ2-3; TRBD2 matches 7 bases. This CDR3 spans 17 amino acids. The V gene's germline CDR1 is LNHNV and CDR2 YYDKDF (reference sequence). The ends lost 0 bases at V and 0 bases at J; junction bases unmatched: 6. The CDR3 loop reads CATSRDRGRASTDTQYF. The CDR3 nucleotides read TGTGCCACCAGCAGAGATCGAGGGAGGGCTAGCACAGATACGCAGTATTTT. The whole variable domain, remainder taken from reference TRBV15 and TRBJ2-3, is DAMVIQNPRYQVTQFGKPVTLSCSQTLNHNVMYWYQQKSSQAPKLLFHYYDKDFNNEADTPDNFQSRRPNTSFCFLDIRSPGLGDTAMYLCATSRDRGRASTDTQYFGPGTRLTVL.

To note about this clone: Other DNA sequences from this sample encode an identical CDR3 as well. The rearrangement joins TRBV5-1 to TRBJ2-1; D uncertain. Trimming took 2 bases from V and 0 from J, leaving 9 bases between them. This CDR3 is 15 amino acids long. Looked up from germline, CDR1 is SGHRS and CDR2 is YFSETQ. This chain's CDR3 is CASSLSASSYNEQFF. The CDR3 DNA reads TGCGCCAGCAGCTTAAGCGCTAGCTCCTACAATGAGCAGTTCTTC.

Notes on this clone: The same CDR3 can be traced to other DNA sequences in this sample. The gene calls are TRBV7-2 and TRBJ2-3, with D hard to call. CDR1 and CDR2 from the germline V gene are SGHTA and FQGNSA. The CDR3 consists of 15 residues. V lost 1 base and J 0 bases, leaving 8 bases between the germline ends. CDR3 sequence (DNA): TGTGCCAGCAGCTTAGTAGCAGCTAGCACAGATACGCAGTATTTT. Translated: CASSLVAASTDTQYF.

This chain uses TRBV28 with TRBJ2-3, with D perhaps matching TRBD2 (6 bases). The CDR3 totals 14 residues. The V gene's germline CDR1 is MDHEN and CDR2 SYDVKM. V was cut by 5 bases and J by 0 bases, with 9 bases left in between. The CDR3 bases are TGTGCCAGCAGTGTGGGGGGTAGCACAGATACGCAGTATTTT. Protein: CASSVGGSTDTQYF.

J is TRBJ2-1 and V is TRBV15; TRBD1 is a possible D gene (5 bases). Deletions cut 0 bases from V and 5 bases from J, with 8 bases between. The CDR3 runs 14 residues. CDR1 and CDR2 from the germline V gene are LNHNV and YYDKDF (reference sequence). The CDR3 loop reads CATSRDLGHNEQFF. The CDR3 nucleotides read TGTGCCACCAGCAGAGATCTGGGGCACAATGAGCAGTTCTTC. The whole variable domain, filled in from reference TRBV15 and TRBJ2-1, reads DAMVIQNPRYQVTQFGKPVTLSCSQTLNHNVMYWYQQKSSQAPKLLFHYYDKDFNNEADTPDNFQSRRPNTSFCFLDIRSPGLGDTAMYLCATSRDLGHNEQFFGPGTRLTVL.

The genes are TRBV9 and TRBJ2-3; 10 positions agree with TRBD2. The CDR3 totals 16 residues. Germline V CDR1 and CDR2: SGDLS, YYNGEE. J was trimmed by 4 bases and V by 4 bases; bases with no gene match: 9. Written as DNA, the CDR3 is TGTGCCAGCAGCCCAGTAGCGGGGGGTTCCGCAGATACGCAGTATTTT. This sequence encodes CASSPVAGGSADTQYF. The full variable domain, in which reference TRBV9 and TRBJ2-3 provide the parts outside the CDR3, is DSGVTQTPKHLITATGQRVTLRCSPRSGDLSVYWYQQSLDQGLQFLIQYYNGEERAKGNILERFSAQQFPDLHSELNLSSLELGDSALYFCASSPVAGGSADTQYFGPGTRLTVL.

The chain couples TRBV25-1 to TRBJ2-3; D not certain. This CDR3 comprises 12 residues. V was pared by 4 bases and J by 8 bases, with 10 bases between. CDR1 and CDR2 (germline): MGHDK, SYGVNS. CDR3 sequence reads: CASSVGSGTQYF. CDR3 DNA sequence: TGTGCCAGCAGTGTAGGGTCGGGTACGCAGTATTTT.

The chain combines TRBV6-5 with TRBJ2-5; D is unclear. The CDR3 length is 16 residues. V lost 0 bases, J lost 0 bases, and 11 bases lay in between. Germline CDR1 is MNHEY and CDR2 is SVGAGI. CDR3 amino acids: CASSYSIADNQETQYF. The CDR3 DNA follows: TGTGCCAGCAGTTACTCGATCGCAGATAACCAAGAGACCCAGTACTTC.